The source of this T cell receptor (beta chain) is a study of blood T cell repertoires in COVID-19. The ends were cut back, 4 bases at V and 1 base at J, with 13 bases in the middle. The CDR3 is 15 amino acids. Germline V gives CDR1 MGHRA, CDR2 YSYEKL. Clones were read by immunoSEQ multiplex PCR, and TCRdb kept only the in-frame ones, dropping some. Among approximately 270,000 clones listed, about 89% were seen once. The chain uses TRBV4-1 and TRBJ1-1; no clear D gene. The sequence came from a man aged 50-59 years with acute or convalescent COVID-19. The sequenced material came from peripheral blood. The CDR3 reads CASSRGEIGNTEAFF. In DNA, the CDR3 is TGCGCCAGCAGCCGCGGAGAGATCGGGAACACTGAAGCTTTCTTT.